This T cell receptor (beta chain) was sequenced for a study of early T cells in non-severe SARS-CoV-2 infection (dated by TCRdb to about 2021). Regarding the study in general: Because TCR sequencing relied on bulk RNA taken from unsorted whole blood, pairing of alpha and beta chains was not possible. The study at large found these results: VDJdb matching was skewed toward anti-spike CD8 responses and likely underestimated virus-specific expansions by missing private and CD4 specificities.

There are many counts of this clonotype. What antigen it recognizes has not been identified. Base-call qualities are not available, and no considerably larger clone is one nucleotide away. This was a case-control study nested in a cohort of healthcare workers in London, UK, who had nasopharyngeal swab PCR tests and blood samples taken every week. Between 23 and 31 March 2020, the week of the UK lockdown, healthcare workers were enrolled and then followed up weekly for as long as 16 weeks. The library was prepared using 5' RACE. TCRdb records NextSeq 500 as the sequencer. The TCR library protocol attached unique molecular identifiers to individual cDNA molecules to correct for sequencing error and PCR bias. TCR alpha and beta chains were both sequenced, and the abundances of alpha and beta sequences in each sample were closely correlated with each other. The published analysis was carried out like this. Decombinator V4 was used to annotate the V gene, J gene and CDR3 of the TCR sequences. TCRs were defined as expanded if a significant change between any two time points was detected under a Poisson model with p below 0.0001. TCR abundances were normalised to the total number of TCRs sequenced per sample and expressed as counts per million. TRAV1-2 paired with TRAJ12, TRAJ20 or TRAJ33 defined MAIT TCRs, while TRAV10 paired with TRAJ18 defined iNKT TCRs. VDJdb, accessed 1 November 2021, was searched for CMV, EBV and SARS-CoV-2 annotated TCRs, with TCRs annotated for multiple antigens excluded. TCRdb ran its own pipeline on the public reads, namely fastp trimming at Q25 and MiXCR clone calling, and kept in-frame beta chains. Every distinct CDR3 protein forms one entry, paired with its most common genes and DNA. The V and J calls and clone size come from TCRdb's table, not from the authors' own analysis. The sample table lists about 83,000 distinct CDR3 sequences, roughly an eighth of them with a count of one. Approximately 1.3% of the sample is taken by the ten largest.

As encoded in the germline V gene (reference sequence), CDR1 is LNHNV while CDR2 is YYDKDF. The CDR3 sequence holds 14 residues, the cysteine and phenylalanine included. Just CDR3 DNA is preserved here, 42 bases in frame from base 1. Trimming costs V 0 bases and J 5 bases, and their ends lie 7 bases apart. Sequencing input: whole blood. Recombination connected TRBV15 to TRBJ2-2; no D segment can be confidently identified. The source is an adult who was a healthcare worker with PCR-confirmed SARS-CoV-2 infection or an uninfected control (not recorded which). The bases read TGTGCCACCAGCAGAGATGTCGGAACCGGGGAGCTGTTTTTT. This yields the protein CATSRDVGTGELFF. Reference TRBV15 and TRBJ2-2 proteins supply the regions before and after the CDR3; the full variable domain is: DAMVIQNPRYQVTQFGKPVTLSCSQTLNHNVMYWYQQKSSQAPKLLFHYYDKDFNNEADTPDNFQSRRPNTSFCFLDIRSPGLGDTAMYLCATSRDVGTGELFFGEGSRLTVL.